One sample yielded the 18 T cell receptor beta chains listed below, sequenced in a study of T-cell reconstitution after alpha-beta-depleted transplantation in children. During its preparation, the TCRbeta library received unique molecular identifiers. In TCRdb, the PCR reads were re-called with MiXCR into one record per CDR3 protein. The repertoire holds approximately 500,000 distinct CDR3 sequences, with roughly 10% as singletons. The sequencing used PBMCs, collected before TCRalphabeta/CD19-depleted stem cell transplant. The receptors shown here come from a child aged 2 to 15 with inherited bone marrow failure, due to receive a stem cell transplant.

The CDR3 spells CATSRDLRGEQYF. The CDR3 region has the DNA TGTGCCACCAGCAGAGATCTTCGGGGCGAGCAGTACTTC. The genes are TRBV15 and TRBJ2-7; TRBD2 might be the D (5 bases). Looked up from germline, CDR1 is LNHNV and CDR2 is YYDKDF (reference sequence). V gave up 0 bases and J gave up 6 bases, with 9 bases separating them. The CDR3 contains 13 residues.

This chain uses TRBV5-4 with TRBJ2-2; 10 bases line up with TRBD2. V lost 1 base to trimming and J lost 0 bases; unmatched junction nucleotides: 3. This CDR3 comprises 17 residues. In germline, CDR1 is SGHNT, CDR2 YYREEE (reference sequence). The chain's CDR3 is CASSLSAGGPNTGELFF. The CDR3 nucleotides read TGTGCCAGCAGCTTGTCAGCGGGAGGGCCGAACACCGGGGAGCTGTTTTTT.

This clonotype was seen at least ten times. This chain connects TRBV7-2 to TRBJ2-7, with D perhaps being TRBD1 or TRBD2 (5 bases each). CDR1 is SGHTA, CDR2 FQGNSA, per germline. CDR3 size: 14 residues. The V end lost 4 bases, the J end lost 3 bases, and 13 bases lay between the germline ends. The CDR3 coding sequence is TGTGCCAGCAGCTCGGGGCCCTCTCTCTACGAGCAGTACTTC. Translation: CASSSGPSLYEQYF.

This clonotype was found once. The genes are TRBV19 and TRBJ2-1; 8 bases are a match to TRBD2. The CDR3 has 16 residues. The ends lost 9 bases at V and 2 bases at J; junction bases unmatched: 12. Germline CDR1 and CDR2: LNHDA and SQIVND (reference sequence). The CDR3: CARSYGVAGTYNEQFF. The CDR3 nucleotides are TGTGCCAGGAGCTACGGGGTAGCGGGAACCTACAATGAGCAGTTCTTC.

On this clonotype: A much larger clone is a single base away; this may be a read error. The chain couples TRBV5-1 to TRBJ2-1; D unclear. Germline loops: CDR1 SGHRS, CDR2 YFSETQ. The CDR3 sequence is 15 residues long. V was trimmed by 5 bases and J by 3 bases, leaving 15 bases between them. CDR3 sequence (DNA): TGCGCCAGCAGGCCGGCGGCCAGCTTCTACAATGAGCAGTTCTTC. Protein sequence: CASRPAASFYNEQFF. The whole variable domain, remainder taken from reference TRBV5-1 and TRBJ2-1, is KAGVTQTPRYLIKTRGQQVTLSCSPISGHRSVSWYQQTPGQGLQFLFEYFSETQRNKGNFPGRFSGRQFSNSRSEMNVSTLELGDSALYLCASRPAASFYNEQFFGPGTRLTVL.

To note about this clonotype: Being one base from a much bigger clone, this may be a read error. This rearrangement joins TRBV9 to TRBJ2-3, with 11 nucleotides matching TRBD2. The CDR3 extends over 16 amino acids. The germline V gene encodes CDR1 SGDLS and CDR2 YYNGEE. The CDR3: CASSGGTSGGTDAQYF. The CDR3 nucleotides are TGTGCCAGCAGCGGAGGGACTAGCGGCGGGACAGATGCGCAGTATTTT. Combining the CDR3 with reference TRBV9 and TRBJ2-3 gives the whole variable domain DSGVTQTPKHLITATGQRVTLRCSPRSGDLSVYWYQQSLDQGLQFLIQYYNGEERAKGNILERFSAQQFPDLHSELNLSSLELGDSALYFCASSGGTSGGTDAQYFGPGTRLTVL.

In this sample, this clonotype turned up many times. At one end the junction does not follow the germline gene, possibly because of a read error. J is TRBJ2-5 and V is TRBV5-1, with 7 bases fitting TRBD2. The CDR3 totals 15 residues. Germline V lookup: CDR1 SGHRS, CDR2 YFSETQ. For the CDR3, the DNA is TGTGCCAGCAGTTTAGGGGCTAGCGGTCAAGAGACCCAGTACTTC. Translated, it gives CASSLGASGQETQYF.

The table lists this clonotype with many counts. V is TRBV3-1 and J is TRBJ2-4; D may be TRBD2 (6 bases). Germline loops: CDR1 LGHDT, CDR2 YNNKEL (reference sequence). The V gene lost 5 bases and the J gene lost 0 bases, with 11 bases spanning the gap. This CDR3 is 15 amino acids long. The CDR3 nucleotides are TGTGCCAGCAGCAACCTGGGACTAGCCAAAAACATTCAGTACTTC. Translation gives CASSNLGLAKNIQYF.

This clonotype has ten or more counts. CDR3 sequence reads: CSARDGRYEQYF. The CDR3 region has the DNA TGCAGTGCTAGAGATGGGAGGTATGAGCAGTACTTC. The chain links TRBV20-1 to TRBJ2-7; TRBD2 is a possible D gene (6 bases). Germline loops: CDR1 DFQATT, CDR2 SNEGSKA (reference sequence). The CDR3 sequence is 12 residues long. V shed 0 bases and J shed 7 bases, with 10 bases lying between them.

This clonotype was counted ten times or more. The chain couples TRBV29-1 to TRBJ1-2, with a weak D call TRBD1 (5 bases). From germline, CDR1 is SQVTM and CDR2 ANQGSEA. The V end was cut by 2 bases, the J end by 2 bases, with 9 bases between. This CDR3 is built from 13 residues. CDR3 in DNA: TGCAGCGTTGAAAATCAGGGCAACTATGGCTACACCTTC. Translating it yields CSVENQGNYGYTF.

This clonotype was seen at least ten times. The chain's CDR3 is CASSRGEIYNEQFF. The CDR3 coding sequence is TGCGCCAGCAGCCGCGGGGAGATCTACAATGAGCAGTTCTTC. The gene calls are TRBV4-1 and TRBJ2-1; the D gene is possibly TRBD2 (6 bases). The germline V gene has CDR1 MGHRA and CDR2 YSYEKL. This CDR3 spans 14 amino acids. The V gene lost 4 bases and the J gene lost 3 bases, with 10 bases spanning the gap.

The table lists this clonotype with many counts. The rearrangement uses TRBV5-1 and TRBJ2-5, with D uncertain. Looked up from germline, CDR1 is SGHRS and CDR2 is YFSETQ. V was shortened by 1 base and J by 7 bases, with 14 bases between the two germline ends. The CDR3 is 14 residues long. The CDR3, as DNA: TGCGCCAGCAGCTTGACCGGATTTGCTGGGACCCAGTACTTC. It is translated as CASSLTGFAGTQYF.

This chain links TRBV20-1 with TRBJ2-7, with D perhaps given as TRBD1 or TRBD2 (5 bases each). Germline V gene sequence: CDR1 DFQATT, CDR2 SNEGSKA (reference sequence). The CDR3 totals 13 residues. V was trimmed by 5 bases and J by 5 bases, leaving 16 bases between them. CDR3 nucleotide sequence: TGCAGTGCTGGGACCCCGAGCCGGGACGAGCAGTACTTC. It codes for CSAGTPSRDEQYF.

This clonotype showed up many times. This chain's CDR3 is CAISEYATAPYEQYF. The CDR3 DNA reads as TGTGCCATCAGTGAGTACGCGACAGCACCCTACGAGCAGTACTTC. The J gene is TRBJ2-7, the V gene TRBV10-3, with a tentative D call TRBD1 (5 bases). The germline V and J ends were trimmed by 1 base and 2 bases, with 12 bases remaining between them. Germline CDR1 ENHRY, CDR2 SYGVKD. The CDR3 sequence is 15 residues long.

This clonotype was counted many times. The chain has TRBV5-1 and TRBJ2-5; D call uncertain. V lost 0 bases to trimming and J lost 0 bases, with 9 bases between them. The CDR3 contains 15 residues. Germline V gene data show CDR1 as SGHRS and CDR2 as YFSETQ. The CDR3 protein is CASSLVRLDQETQYF. DNA of the CDR3: TGCGCCAGCAGCTTGGTTAGGTTGGACCAAGAGACCCAGTACTTC.

Many counts were recorded for this clonotype. The chain links TRBV30 to TRBJ2-2; 10 bases are a match to TRBD2. The CDR3 spans 15 residues. With 0 bases clipped from V and 7 bases from J, the junction kept 5 bases outside the gene matches. The V gene's germline CDR1 is GTSNPN and CDR2 SVGIG (reference sequence). The CDR3 nucleotides read TGTGCCTGGAGTGTAGCGGGAGGGACTGGCGGGGAGCTGTTTTTT. Protein product: CAWSVAGGTGGELFF.

This clonotype was observed many times. The V gene is TRBV12-3 or TRBV12-4, the J gene TRBJ2-7; the match to TRBD1 covers 9 bases. This CDR3 contains 15 residues. V gave up 4 bases and J gave up 7 bases; unmatched junction bases: 11. The CDR3 DNA reads TGTGCCAGCAGTTCACCCTGGACAGGGGCTTTTGAGCAGTACTTC. The encoded protein is CASSSPWTGAFEQYF.

The chain uses TRBV4-1 and TRBJ2-7; possible D gene TRBD2, 5 bases. Germline V gives CDR1 MGHRA, CDR2 YSYEKL. This CDR3 is built from 12 residues. V was trimmed by 5 bases and J by 3 bases, leaving 8 bases between them. The chain's CDR3 is CASSADFYEQYF. The CDR3, as DNA: TGCGCCAGCAGCGCGGACTTCTACGAGCAGTACTTC.